The sequence of this T cell receptor (beta chain) was determined in a study of metastatic and nonmetastatic thyroid tumors. Study as a whole: Peripheral blood and tumor or nodule samples from malignant and benign thyroid patients were compared.

This clone was counted ten times or more. Its target is not known. Per the germline V gene, CDR1 is MNHEY and CDR2 is SMNVEV (reference sequence). The CDR3 extends over 17 amino acids. Trimming took 5 bases from V and 0 from J; bases not matched to a gene: 10. None of the patients had undergone any treatment ahead of thyroid surgery. In the study's own analysis: Clinicopathological groups differed in CDR3, with these differences serving to build a distant-metastasis classifier for papillary thyroid cancer. TCRdb re-analyzed the PCR reads using MiXCR. The V and J calls here are based on TCRdb, not the publication. In the table there are 89,000 or so clones, 8% to 9.5% of which are singletons. Study-wide results and caveats: In both blood and tumor samples, TCR beta diversity was reported significantly higher for malignant than benign nodules.

The chain combines TRBV27 with TRBJ1-5; TRBD1 matches at 7 bases. The sequence came from a female donor with papillary thyroid cancer or a benign thyroid nodule (not recorded which). Some clones in this sample may be carry-over from other donors' samples. Sequences were obtained from blood. CDR3 nucleotides: TGTGCCAGCAGTCGAGTGGGACAGCGAAATAGCAATCAGCCCCAGCATTTT. It yields the protein CASSRVGQRNSNQPQHF.